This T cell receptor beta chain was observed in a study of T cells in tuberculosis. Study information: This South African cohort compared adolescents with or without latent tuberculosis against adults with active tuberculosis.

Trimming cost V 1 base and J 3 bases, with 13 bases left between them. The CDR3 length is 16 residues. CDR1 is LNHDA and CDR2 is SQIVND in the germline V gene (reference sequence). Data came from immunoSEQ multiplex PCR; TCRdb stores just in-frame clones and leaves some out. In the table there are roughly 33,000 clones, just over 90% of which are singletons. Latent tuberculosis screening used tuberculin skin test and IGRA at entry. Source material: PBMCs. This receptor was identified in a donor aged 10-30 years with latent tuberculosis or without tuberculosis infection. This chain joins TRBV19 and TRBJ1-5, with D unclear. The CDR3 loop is CASSIAERNYNQPQHF. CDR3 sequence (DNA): TGTGCCAGTAGTATAGCGGAGAGGAACTACAATCAGCCCCAGCATTTT.